Below, one T cell receptor (beta chain) is given with its context. Its specificity is unknown. The PCR employed 60 Vbeta primers together with 13 Jbeta primers. Repertoires were generated with immunoSEQ multiplex PCR, while TCRdb's copy carries only in-frame clones and drops some. In the table there are some 140,000 clones, approximately 74% of which are singletons. This specimen comes from a study of cytomegalovirus exposure and HLA in healthy donors. Study-level results: Using a false discovery rate of 0.05, a later analysis showed that 16,951 TCR beta sequences were associated with HLA alleles.

In germline, CDR1 is SGHDN, CDR2 FVKESK. Losses at the gene ends were 4 bases for V and 6 bases for J; bases not matched to a gene: 8. The CDR3 spans 15 residues. What was sequenced was PBMCs. The TCR sequence derives from a man aged 18 to 29 in good health and CMV-seropositive. This chain joins TRBV14 and TRBJ1-1; 10 bases agree with TRBD1. CDR3 sequence (DNA): TGTGCCAGCAGCCGATTGGGACAGGGGAGGCCTGAAGCTTTCTTT. Translation gives CASSRLGQGRPEAFF. The entire variable domain, with the rest obtained from reference TRBV14 and TRBJ1-1, is as follows: EAGVTQFPSHSVIEKGQTVTLRCDPISGHDNLYWYRRVMGKEIKFLLHFVKESKQDESGMPNNRFLAERTGGTYSTLKVQPAELEDSGVYFCASSRLGQGRPEAFFGQGTRLTVV.